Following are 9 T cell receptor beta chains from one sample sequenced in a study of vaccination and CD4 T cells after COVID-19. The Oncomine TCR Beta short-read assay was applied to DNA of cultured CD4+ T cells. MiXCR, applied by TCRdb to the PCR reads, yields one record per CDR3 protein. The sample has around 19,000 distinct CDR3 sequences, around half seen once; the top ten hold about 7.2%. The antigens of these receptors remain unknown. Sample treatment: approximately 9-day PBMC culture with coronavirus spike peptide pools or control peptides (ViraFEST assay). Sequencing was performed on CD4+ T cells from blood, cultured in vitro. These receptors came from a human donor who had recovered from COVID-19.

CDR3 bases: TGTGCCAGCAGCGGTGGGACAGGTACCCTTCACTCTGGGGCCAACGTCCTGACTTTC. This codes for CASSGGTGTLHSGANVLTF. This chain connects TRBV5-4 to TRBJ2-6; TRBD1 matches 8 bases. Germline loops: CDR1 SGHNT, CDR2 YYREEE (reference sequence). V was clipped by 4 bases and J by 0 bases; unmatched bases: 12. This CDR3 comprises 19 residues.

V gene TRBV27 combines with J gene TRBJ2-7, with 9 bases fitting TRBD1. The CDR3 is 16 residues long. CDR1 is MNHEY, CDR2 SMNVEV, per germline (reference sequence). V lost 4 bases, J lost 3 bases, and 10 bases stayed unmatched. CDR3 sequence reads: CASSSWGDREGYEQYF. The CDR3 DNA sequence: TGTGCCAGCAGTTCGTGGGGGGACAGGGAAGGCTACGAGCAGTACTTC.

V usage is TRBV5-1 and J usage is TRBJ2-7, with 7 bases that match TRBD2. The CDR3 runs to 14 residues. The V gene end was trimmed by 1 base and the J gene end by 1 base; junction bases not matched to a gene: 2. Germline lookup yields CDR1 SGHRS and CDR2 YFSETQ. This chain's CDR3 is CASSLSGMSYEQYF. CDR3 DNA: TGCGCCAGCAGCTTGAGCGGGATGTCCTACGAGCAGTACTTC.

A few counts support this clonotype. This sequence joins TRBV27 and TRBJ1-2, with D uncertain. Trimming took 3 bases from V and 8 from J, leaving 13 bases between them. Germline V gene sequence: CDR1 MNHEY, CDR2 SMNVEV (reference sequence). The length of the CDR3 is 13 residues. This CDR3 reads CASSLSGNGGYTF. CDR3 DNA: TGTGCCAGCAGTTTGTCCGGTAACGGAGGCTACACCTTC.

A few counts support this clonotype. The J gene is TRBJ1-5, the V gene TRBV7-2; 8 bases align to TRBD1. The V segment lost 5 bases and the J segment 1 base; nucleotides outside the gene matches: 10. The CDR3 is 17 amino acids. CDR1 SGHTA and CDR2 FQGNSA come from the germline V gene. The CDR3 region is CASSPRTGLRSNQPQHF. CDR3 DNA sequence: TGTGCCAGCAGCCCCAGGACAGGGCTTAGGAGCAATCAGCCCCAGCATTTT. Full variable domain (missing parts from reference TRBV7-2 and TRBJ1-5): GAGVSQSPSNKVTEKGKDVELRCDPISGHTALYWYRQSLGQGLEFLIYFQGNSAPDKSGLPSDRFSAERTGGSVSTLTIQRTQQEDSAVYLCASSPRTGLRSNQPQHFGDGTRLSIL.

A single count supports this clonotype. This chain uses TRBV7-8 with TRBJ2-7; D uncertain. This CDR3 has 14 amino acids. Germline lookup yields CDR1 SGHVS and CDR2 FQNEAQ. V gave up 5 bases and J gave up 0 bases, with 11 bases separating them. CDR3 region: CASSISRASYEQYF. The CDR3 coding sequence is TGTGCCAGCAGCATTAGTAGGGCCTCCTACGAGCAGTACTTC.

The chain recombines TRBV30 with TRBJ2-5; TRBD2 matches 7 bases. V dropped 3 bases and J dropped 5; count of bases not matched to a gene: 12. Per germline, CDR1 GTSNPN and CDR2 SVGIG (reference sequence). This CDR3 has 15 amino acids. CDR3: CAWSGGIAGDETQYF. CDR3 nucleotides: TGTGCCTGGAGCGGCGGGATTGCGGGGGACGAGACCCAGTACTTC.

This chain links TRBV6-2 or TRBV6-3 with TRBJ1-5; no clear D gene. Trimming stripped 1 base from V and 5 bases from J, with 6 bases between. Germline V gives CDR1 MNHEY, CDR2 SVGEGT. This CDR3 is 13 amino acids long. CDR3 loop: CASSYWADQPQHF. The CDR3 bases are TGTGCCAGCAGTTACTGGGCGGATCAGCCCCAGCATTTT.

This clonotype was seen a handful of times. The CDR3 coding sequence is TGTGCCGTACCGCGGGCCACTGAAGCTTTCTTT. Its translation is CAVPRATEAFF. The gene calls are TRBV21-1 and TRBJ1-1. TRBV21-1 is a documented pseudogene. The CDR3 totals 11 residues.